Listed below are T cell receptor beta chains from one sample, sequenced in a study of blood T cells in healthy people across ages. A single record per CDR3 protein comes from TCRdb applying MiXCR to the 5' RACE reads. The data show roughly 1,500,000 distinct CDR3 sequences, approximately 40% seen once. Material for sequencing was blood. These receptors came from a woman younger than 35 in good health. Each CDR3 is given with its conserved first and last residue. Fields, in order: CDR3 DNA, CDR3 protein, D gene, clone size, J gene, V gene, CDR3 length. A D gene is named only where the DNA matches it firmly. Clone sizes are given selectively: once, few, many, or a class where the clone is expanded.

CDR3nt: TGTGCCAGCAGCCACGACAGTCGGGAGGGGACGCAGTATTTT
CDR3aa: CASSHDSREGTQYF
d_gene: TRBD2
abundance: NA
j_gene: TRBJ2-3
v_gene: TRBV3-1
len: 14

CDR3nt: TGTGCCAGCAAGTCCAGAGGTCAGAGCACAGATACGCAGTATTTT
CDR3aa: CASKSRGQSTDTQYF
d_gene: NA
abundance: NA
j_gene: TRBJ2-3
v_gene: TRBV6-6
len: 15

CDR3nt: TGTGCCAGCCCCCCCCCGAGCGGGAGGACGACGGACAATGAGCAGTTCTTC
CDR3aa: CASPPPSGRTTDNEQFF
d_gene: NA
abundance: few
j_gene: TRBJ2-1
v_gene: TRBV21-1
len: 17

CDR3nt: TGCGCCAGCAGCTTGGCGGGGGTCGAGCAGTTCTTC
CDR3aa: CASSLAGVEQFF
d_gene: NA
abundance: NA
j_gene: TRBJ2-1
v_gene: TRBV5-1
len: 12

CDR3nt: TGTGCCAGCATCCCGGGAGGAGCCCTAACCTATACGCAGTATTTT
CDR3aa: CASIPGGALTYTQYF
d_gene: TRBD2
abundance: once
j_gene: TRBJ2-3
v_gene: TRBV12-3/TRBV12-4
len: 15

CDR3nt: TGCAGTGCTAGTCGGGAGGCCAAAAACATTCAGTACTTC
CDR3aa: CSASREAKNIQYF
d_gene: NA
abundance: few
j_gene: TRBJ2-4
v_gene: TRBV20-1
len: 13

CDR3nt: TGTGCCAGCAGCGCCGGGACAGGGGCGTCCTACGAGCAGTACTTC
CDR3aa: CASSAGTGASYEQYF
d_gene: TRBD1
abundance: few
j_gene: TRBJ2-7
v_gene: TRBV28
len: 15

CDR3nt: TGTGCCAGCAGCCGCCCGGTAGGGGGGGTCTCCTACGAGCAGTACTTC
CDR3aa: CASSRPVGGVSYEQYF
d_gene: NA
abundance: NA
j_gene: TRBJ2-7
v_gene: TRBV27
len: 16

CDR3nt: TGCGCCAGCAGCTTATTAGGGGGCTCCTACGAGCAGTACTTC
CDR3aa: CASSLLGGSYEQYF
d_gene: NA
abundance: many
j_gene: TRBJ2-7
v_gene: TRBV5-1
len: 14

CDR3nt: TGTGCCAGCAGTTTACCAACTAGCGGGGGGACAGATACGCAGTATTTT
CDR3aa: CASSLPTSGGTDTQYF
d_gene: TRBD2
abundance: NA
j_gene: TRBJ2-3
v_gene: TRBV28
len: 16

CDR3nt: TGTGCCAGCAGCAAGGGGACTAGCGGGCAAGAGACCCAGTACTTC
CDR3aa: CASSKGTSGQETQYF
d_gene: TRBD2
abundance: NA
j_gene: TRBJ2-5
v_gene: TRBV7-9
len: 15